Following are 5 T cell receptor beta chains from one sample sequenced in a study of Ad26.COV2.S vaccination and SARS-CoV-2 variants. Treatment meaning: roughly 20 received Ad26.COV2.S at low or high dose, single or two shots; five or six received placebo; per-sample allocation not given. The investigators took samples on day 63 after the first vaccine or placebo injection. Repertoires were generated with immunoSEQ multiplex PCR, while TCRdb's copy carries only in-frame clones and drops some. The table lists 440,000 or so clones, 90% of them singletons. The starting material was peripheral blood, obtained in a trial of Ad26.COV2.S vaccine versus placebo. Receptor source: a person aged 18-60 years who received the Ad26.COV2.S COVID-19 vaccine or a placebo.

The CDR3 protein is CAISDPGFGLSDTQYF. CDR3 nucleotides: TGTGCCATCAGTGATCCCGGGTTTGGGTTGTCAGATACGCAGTATTTT. V usage is TRBV10-3 and J usage is TRBJ2-3; D uncertain. V gave up 3 bases and J gave up 4 bases, with 17 bases separating them. The CDR3 length is 16 residues. Germline V gene sequence: CDR1 ENHRY, CDR2 SYGVKD.

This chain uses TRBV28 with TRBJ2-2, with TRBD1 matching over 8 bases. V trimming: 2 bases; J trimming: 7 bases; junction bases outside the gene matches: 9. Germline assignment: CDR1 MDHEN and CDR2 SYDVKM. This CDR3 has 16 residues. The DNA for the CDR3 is TGTGCCAGCAGTTTAAATTGGCCAGGGGGCATCGGGGAGCTGTTTTTT. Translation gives CASSLNWPGGIGELFF.

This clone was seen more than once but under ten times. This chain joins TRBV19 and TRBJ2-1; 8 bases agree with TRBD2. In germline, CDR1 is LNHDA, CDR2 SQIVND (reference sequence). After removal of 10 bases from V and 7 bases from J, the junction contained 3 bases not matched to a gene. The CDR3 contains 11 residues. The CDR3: CATIAGNEQFF. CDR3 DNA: TGTGCCACCATAGCGGGAAATGAGCAGTTCTTC.

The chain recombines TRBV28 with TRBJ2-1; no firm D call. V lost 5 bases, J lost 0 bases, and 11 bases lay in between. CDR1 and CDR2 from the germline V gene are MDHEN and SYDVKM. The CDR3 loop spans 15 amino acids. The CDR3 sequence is CASSPRDSSYNEQFF. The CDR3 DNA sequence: TGTGCCAGCAGTCCCCGCGATAGCTCCTACAATGAGCAGTTCTTC.

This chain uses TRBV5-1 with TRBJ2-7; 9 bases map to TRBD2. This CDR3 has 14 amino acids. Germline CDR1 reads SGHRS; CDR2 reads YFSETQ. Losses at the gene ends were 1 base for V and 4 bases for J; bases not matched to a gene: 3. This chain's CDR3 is CASSLSGRRYEQYF. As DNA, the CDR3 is TGCGCCAGCAGCTTGAGCGGGAGGCGTTACGAGCAGTACTTC.